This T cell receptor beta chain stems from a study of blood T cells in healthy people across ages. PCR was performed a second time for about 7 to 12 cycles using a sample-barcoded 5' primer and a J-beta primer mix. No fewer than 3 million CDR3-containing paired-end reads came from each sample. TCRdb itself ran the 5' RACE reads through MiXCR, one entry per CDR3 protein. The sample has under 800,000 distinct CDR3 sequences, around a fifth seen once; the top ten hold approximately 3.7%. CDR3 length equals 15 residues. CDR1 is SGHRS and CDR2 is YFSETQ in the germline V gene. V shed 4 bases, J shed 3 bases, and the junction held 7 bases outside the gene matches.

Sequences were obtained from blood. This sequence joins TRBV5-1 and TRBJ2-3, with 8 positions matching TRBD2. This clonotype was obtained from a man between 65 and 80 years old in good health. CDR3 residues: CASSPGLAWTDTQYF. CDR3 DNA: TGCGCCAGCAGCCCTGGACTAGCCTGGACAGATACGCAGTATTTT. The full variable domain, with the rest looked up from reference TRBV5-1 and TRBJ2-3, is KAGVTQTPRYLIKTRGQQVTLSCSPISGHRSVSWYQQTPGQGLQFLFEYFSETQRNKGNFPGRFSGRQFSNSRSEMNVSTLELGDSALYLCASSPGLAWTDTQYFGPGTRLTVL.